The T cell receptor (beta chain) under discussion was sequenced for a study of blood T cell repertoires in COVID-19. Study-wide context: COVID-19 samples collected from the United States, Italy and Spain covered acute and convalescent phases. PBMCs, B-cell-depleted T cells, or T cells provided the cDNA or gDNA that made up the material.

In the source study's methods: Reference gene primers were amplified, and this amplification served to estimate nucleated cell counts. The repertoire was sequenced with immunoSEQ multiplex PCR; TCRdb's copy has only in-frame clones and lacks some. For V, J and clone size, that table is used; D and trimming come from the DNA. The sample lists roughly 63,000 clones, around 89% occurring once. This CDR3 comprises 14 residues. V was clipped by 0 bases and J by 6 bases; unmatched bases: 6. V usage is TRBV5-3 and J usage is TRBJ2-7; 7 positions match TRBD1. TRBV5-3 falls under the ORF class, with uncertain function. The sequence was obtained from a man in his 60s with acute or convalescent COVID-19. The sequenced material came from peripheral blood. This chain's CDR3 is CARSLEAGGFEQYF. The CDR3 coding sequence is TGTGCCAGAAGCTTGGAGGCAGGGGGTTTCGAGCAGTACTTC.